A selection of T cell receptor beta chains follows, all from one sample in a study of shared clonotypes between healthy human individuals. Repertoires were generated with immunoSEQ multiplex PCR, while TCRdb's copy carries only in-frame clones and drops some. This repertoire shows around 1.9 million clones, approximately 92% found once; its top ten account for less than 2%. Material: naive CD8+ T cells from PBMCs. The receptors come from a man between 18 and 35 years old in good health. Some clones in this sample may be carry-over from other donors' samples. The CDR3 runs from the conserved cysteine through the conserved F or W. A D gene is named only where the DNA matches it firmly. Expanded clones get a size class; other rows say once, few or many, or leave the size out.

cdr3_nt: TGTGCCAGCAGCGTAGGGCCGGGCCCAAGCTCCTACGAGCAGTACTTC
cdr3_aa: CASSVGPGPSSYEQYF
j_call: TRBJ2-7
d_call: NA
v_call: TRBV9
clone_size: NA

cdr3_nt: TGCGCCAGCAGCCGGAAGATAGGGGGGGGGTCCGAGCAGTACTTC
cdr3_aa: CASSRKIGGGSEQYF
j_call: TRBJ2-7
d_call: NA
v_call: TRBV4-3
clone_size: NA

cdr3_nt: TGTGCCAGTAGTGTCGAACGGAGCGGGGCCAACACCGGGGAGCTGTTTTTT
cdr3_aa: CASSVERSGANTGELFF
j_call: TRBJ2-2
d_call: TRBD2
v_call: TRBV19
clone_size: NA

cdr3_nt: TGTGCCAGCAGCTTCCCGGGACAACCCCAGCATTTT
cdr3_aa: CASSFPGQPQHF
j_call: TRBJ1-5
d_call: NA
v_call: TRBV7-9
clone_size: NA

cdr3_nt: TGTGCCAGTACCCCTCTGGAGGGCCCTCGAGATATGAGCGGTAGGTTCATCCTTAATGAGCAGTTCTTC
cdr3_aa: CASTPLEGPRDMSGRFILNEQFF
j_call: TRBJ2-1
d_call: NA
v_call: TRBV19
clone_size: NA

cdr3_nt: TGCGCCAGCAGCTTGGCCCAGTCCCCGGGGAGCTCCTACGAGCAGTACTTC
cdr3_aa: CASSLAQSPGSSYEQYF
j_call: TRBJ2-7
d_call: NA
v_call: TRBV5-1
clone_size: NA

cdr3_nt: TGTGCCACGAGCGGGGGGTTCGGTGGCTACACCTTC
cdr3_aa: CATSGGFGGYTF
j_call: TRBJ1-2
d_call: NA
v_call: TRBV10-3
clone_size: NA

cdr3_nt: TGCGCCAGCAGTGACTCCCACGAGCAGTACTTC
cdr3_aa: CASSDSHEQYF
j_call: TRBJ2-7
d_call: NA
v_call: TRBV5-1
clone_size: NA

cdr3_nt: TGTGCCAGCAGCTACGGACAGGGTGCCTACGAGCAGTACTTC
cdr3_aa: CASSYGQGAYEQYF
j_call: TRBJ2-7
d_call: TRBD1
v_call: TRBV14
clone_size: NA

cdr3_nt: TGTGCCAGCAGCTTAGAGGGGGTCCAAGAGACCCAGTACTTC
cdr3_aa: CASSLEGVQETQYF
j_call: TRBJ2-5
d_call: NA
v_call: TRBV13
clone_size: NA

cdr3_nt: TGTGCCAGCAGTTTAATGGGTGGCAATCAGCCCCAGCATTTT
cdr3_aa: CASSLMGGNQPQHF
j_call: TRBJ1-5
d_call: NA
v_call: TRBV28
clone_size: NA

cdr3_nt: TGTGCCAGCAGCTTGGGGGGGCCCAACGAGCAGTACTTC
cdr3_aa: CASSLGGPNEQYF
j_call: TRBJ2-7
d_call: NA
v_call: TRBV5-4
clone_size: NA

cdr3_nt: TGTGCCAGCAGCTTCAGGGGCAGCTCCTACGAGCAGTACTTC
cdr3_aa: CASSFRGSSYEQYF
j_call: TRBJ2-7
d_call: NA
v_call: TRBV13
clone_size: NA

cdr3_nt: TGTGCCAGCAGCCAAGCCCCGGAGGCCGAGCAGTACTTC
cdr3_aa: CASSQAPEAEQYF
j_call: TRBJ2-7
d_call: NA
v_call: TRBV9
clone_size: NA

cdr3_nt: TGTGCCAGCAGGGGGTTGAACACTGAAGCTTTCTTT
cdr3_aa: CASRGLNTEAFF
j_call: TRBJ1-1
d_call: TRBD1
v_call: TRBV19
clone_size: NA

cdr3_nt: TGTGCCAGCAGCTTAAGACTAGCGGGAGACCCTTACGAGCAGTACTTC
cdr3_aa: CASSLRLAGDPYEQYF
j_call: TRBJ2-7
d_call: TRBD2
v_call: TRBV11-1
clone_size: NA

cdr3_nt: TGTGCCAGCAGAAACGACAGAAATCAGCCCCAGCATTTT
cdr3_aa: CASRNDRNQPQHF
j_call: TRBJ1-5
d_call: NA
v_call: TRBV28
clone_size: NA

cdr3_nt: TGCAGCGCCGGGGTCAGGGGAGGCTACGAGCAGTACTTC
cdr3_aa: CSAGVRGGYEQYF
j_call: TRBJ2-7
d_call: NA
v_call: TRBV29-1
clone_size: NA

cdr3_nt: TGTGCCAGCAGTTTCCCGACAGACCACTATGGCTACACCTTC
cdr3_aa: CASSFPTDHYGYTF
j_call: TRBJ1-2
d_call: NA
v_call: TRBV28
clone_size: NA

cdr3_nt: TGTGCCACCCGCCCCCTTGGGGCAGCAAATGAGCAGTTCTTC
cdr3_aa: CATRPLGAANEQFF
j_call: TRBJ2-1
d_call: NA
v_call: TRBV27
clone_size: NA

cdr3_nt: TGCAGCGTTGAAGACCAGGGGGCGGAGGAGCAGTACTTC
cdr3_aa: CSVEDQGAEEQYF
j_call: TRBJ2-7
d_call: TRBD1
v_call: TRBV29-1
clone_size: once

cdr3_nt: TGTGCCAGCAGCTGGACTTCTCGGAACCACGAGCAGTACTTC
cdr3_aa: CASSWTSRNHEQYF
j_call: TRBJ2-7
d_call: NA
v_call: TRBV7-8
clone_size: NA

cdr3_nt: TGTGCTCGGGGGGAGGGCTACGAGCAGTACTTC
cdr3_aa: CARGEGYEQYF
j_call: TRBJ2-7
d_call: NA
v_call: TRBV21-1
clone_size: NA

cdr3_nt: TGTGCCAGCAGTGAACGGGGAACGGCCAAAAACATTCAGTACTTC
cdr3_aa: CASSERGTAKNIQYF
j_call: TRBJ2-4
d_call: NA
v_call: TRBV6-1
clone_size: NA

cdr3_nt: TGTGCCAGCAGCGTAGGGGACCCGGGGGAGACCCAGTACTTC
cdr3_aa: CASSVGDPGETQYF
j_call: TRBJ2-5
d_call: NA
v_call: TRBV9
clone_size: NA

cdr3_nt: TGTGCCAGCAGTACCCGGACCCACCCTGGGGCCAACGTCCTGACTTTC
cdr3_aa: CASSTRTHPGANVLTF
j_call: TRBJ2-6
d_call: NA
v_call: TRBV27
clone_size: NA

cdr3_nt: TGTGCCAGTAGTATAATACGCTCCCGGGGGAGCGACTATGGCTACACCTTC
cdr3_aa: CASSIIRSRGSDYGYTF
j_call: TRBJ1-2
d_call: NA
v_call: TRBV19
clone_size: NA

cdr3_nt: TGCGCCAGCTCGGATCGCGGGACAGGGAACTCCTACGAGCAGTACTTC
cdr3_aa: CASSDRGTGNSYEQYF
j_call: TRBJ2-7
d_call: TRBD1
v_call: TRBV10-2
clone_size: NA

cdr3_nt: TGTGCCACCAGCAGAGCCTATAACAATGAGCAGTTCTTC
cdr3_aa: CATSRAYNNEQFF
j_call: TRBJ2-1
d_call: NA
v_call: TRBV15
clone_size: NA

cdr3_nt: TGCAGCCCCTATTTGACAATTCCGGGACTGCACAATGAGCAGTTCTTC
cdr3_aa: CSPYLTIPGLHNEQFF
j_call: TRBJ2-1
d_call: NA
v_call: TRBV29-1
clone_size: NA

cdr3_nt: TGTGCCAGCAGCGTAGAAGGGAGGGCCCTGGAGGCTGAAGCTTTCTTT
cdr3_aa: CASSVEGRALEAEAFF
j_call: TRBJ1-1
d_call: NA
v_call: TRBV9
clone_size: NA

cdr3_nt: TGTGCCAGCAGTTTTCGGACAGGGGCGAACACTGAAGCTTTCTTT
cdr3_aa: CASSFRTGANTEAFF
j_call: TRBJ1-1
d_call: TRBD1
v_call: TRBV28
clone_size: NA

cdr3_nt: TGTGCCAGCAGTTTTTTCGGGGAGCAGTACTTC
cdr3_aa: CASSFFGEQYF
j_call: TRBJ2-7
d_call: NA
v_call: TRBV27
clone_size: NA

cdr3_nt: TGTGCCAGCGCTCCAAGGACCAAACTAGAGACCCAGTACTTC
cdr3_aa: CASAPRTKLETQYF
j_call: TRBJ2-5
d_call: NA
v_call: TRBV7-9
clone_size: NA

cdr3_nt: TGTGCCAGCAGCACCACCGGGGAGCTGTTTTTT
cdr3_aa: CASSTTGELFF
j_call: TRBJ2-2
d_call: NA
v_call: TRBV5-4
clone_size: NA

cdr3_nt: TGTGCCAGCAGACAGACAGATAGCAATCAGCCCCAGCATTTT
cdr3_aa: CASRQTDSNQPQHF
j_call: TRBJ1-5
d_call: NA
v_call: TRBV10-3
clone_size: NA

cdr3_nt: TGTGCCAGCAGCCTGAGGGGGACTAGCGGACAAGAGACCCAGTACTTC
cdr3_aa: CASSLRGTSGQETQYF
j_call: TRBJ2-5
d_call: TRBD2
v_call: TRBV2
clone_size: NA

cdr3_nt: TGCGCCAGCAGCTGGAACTCCTACAATGAGCAGTTCTTC
cdr3_aa: CASSWNSYNEQFF
j_call: TRBJ2-1
d_call: NA
v_call: TRBV5-1
clone_size: NA

cdr3_nt: TGTGCCAGCAGTTTTGGGGACAGTTACAATGAGCAGTTCTTC
cdr3_aa: CASSFGDSYNEQFF
j_call: TRBJ2-1
d_call: TRBD1
v_call: TRBV27
clone_size: NA

cdr3_nt: TGTGCCAGCAGTTACTCGATAGGACAGGACCTCTCGGGCTACACCTTC
cdr3_aa: CASSYSIGQDLSGYTF
j_call: TRBJ1-2
d_call: TRBD1
v_call: TRBV6-6
clone_size: once

cdr3_nt: TGTGCCAGCAGCGGAGACAGGGCGGGCACAGATACGCAGTATTTT
cdr3_aa: CASSGDRAGTDTQYF
j_call: TRBJ2-3
d_call: TRBD1
v_call: TRBV9
clone_size: NA

cdr3_nt: TGTGCCAGCAGCTCTCCAGGCCCCTATGGCTACACCTTC
cdr3_aa: CASSSPGPYGYTF
j_call: TRBJ1-2
d_call: NA
v_call: TRBV7-9
clone_size: NA

cdr3_nt: TGTGCCAGCAGTTCCAACCGGATAGCGGGAGGCCCCACCTACGAGCAGTACTTC
cdr3_aa: CASSSNRIAGGPTYEQYF
j_call: TRBJ2-7
d_call: TRBD2
v_call: TRBV27
clone_size: NA

cdr3_nt: TGTGCCAGTAGTTCGAGACTAGCGCTATACGAGCAGTACTTC
cdr3_aa: CASSSRLALYEQYF
j_call: TRBJ2-7
d_call: TRBD2
v_call: TRBV19
clone_size: NA

cdr3_nt: TGTGCCAGCAGGATCCAGGAAGTGGCGGACCACGAGCAGTACTTC
cdr3_aa: CASRIQEVADHEQYF
j_call: TRBJ2-7
d_call: NA
v_call: TRBV28
clone_size: NA

cdr3_nt: TGTGCCAGCAGCCCCGGGACTAGCGGGAGTCGGGAGACCCAGTACTTC
cdr3_aa: CASSPGTSGSRETQYF
j_call: TRBJ2-5
d_call: TRBD2
v_call: TRBV5-8
clone_size: NA

cdr3_nt: TGCAGCGTTGAGAGGGGGGGACTAGCGGGAGTCACAGATACGCAGTATTTT
cdr3_aa: CSVERGGLAGVTDTQYF
j_call: TRBJ2-3
d_call: TRBD2
v_call: TRBV29-1
clone_size: once